A single sample is the source of the 9 T cell receptor beta chains below, sequenced in a study of blood T cell repertoires in COVID-19. Sequenced by immunoSEQ multiplex PCR; TCRdb stores in-frame clones only, minus some. Of some 330,000 clones listed, more than 90% are singletons. Source material: PBMCs or T cells enriched from blood (not recorded which). The source is a woman in her twenties or thirties who had recovered from COVID-19.

This chain joins TRBV5-5 and TRBJ1-1; a weak D match, TRBD1 (5 bases). Trimming left V 0 bases short and J 0 bases short, with 15 bases between. CDR1 and CDR2 (germline): SGHKS, YYEKEE (reference sequence). This CDR3 contains 17 residues. The CDR3 DNA is TGTGCCAGCAGCTTGGCTTCCGGACGGACAATGAACACTGAAGCTTTCTTT. The encoded protein is CASSLASGRTMNTEAFF.

The V and J genes are TRBV7-2 and TRBJ2-5; 8 nucleotides align to TRBD2. Per the germline V gene, CDR1 is SGHTA and CDR2 is FQGNSA. The CDR3 runs to 13 residues. V shed 9 bases and J 1 base; nucleotides not matched to a gene: 4. CDR3 sequence: CASQRGSQETQYF. The CDR3 nucleotides are TGTGCCAGTCAGCGGGGGTCCCAAGAGACCCAGTACTTC. The full variable domain, with the rest looked up from reference TRBV7-2 and TRBJ2-5, is GAGVSQSPSNKVTEKGKDVELRCDPISGHTALYWYRQSLGQGLEFLIYFQGNSAPDKSGLPSDRFSAERTGGSVSTLTIQRTQQEDSAVYLCASQRGSQETQYFGPGTRLLVL.

The chain has TRBV12-3 or TRBV12-4 and TRBJ2-1; 7 bases match TRBD1. Trimming took 3 bases from V and 10 from J; bases not matched to a gene: 3. The CDR3 is 12 residues long. CDR3 nucleotides: TGTGCCAGCAGTTTGACAGGGTCGGAGCAGTTCTTC. Its translation is CASSLTGSEQFF.

The chain carries TRBV12-3 or TRBV12-4 and TRBJ1-2; tentatively, D is TRBD1 (6 bases). The CDR3 runs 13 residues. The germline V and J ends were trimmed by 5 bases and 2 bases, with 9 bases remaining between them. The CDR3 loop is CASSGGTNYGYTF. DNA of the CDR3: TGTGCCAGCAGTGGGGGCACCAACTATGGCTACACCTTC.

This chain joins TRBV24-1 and TRBJ2-1, with 11 bases lining up with TRBD2. After removal of 4 bases from V and 5 bases from J, the junction contained 9 bases not matched to a gene. The CDR3 extends over 17 amino acids. Germline V lookup: CDR1 KGHDR, CDR2 SFDVKD. CDR3 bases: TGTGCCACCAGTGAAAAAGGACTAGCGGGTATCCACAATGAGCAGTTCTTC. This sequence encodes CATSEKGLAGIHNEQFF.

The chain uses TRBV3-1 (or the pseudogene TRBV3-2) and TRBJ2-1, with D tentatively TRBD2 (6 bases). Germline lookup yields CDR1 LGHDT and CDR2 YNNKEL (reference sequence). The V end was cut by 8 bases, the J end by 6 bases, with 20 bases between. The CDR3 is made up of 15 amino acids. CDR3 in amino acids: CASGRGGVEGNEQFF. The CDR3, as DNA: TGTGCCAGCGGCCGTGGCGGTGTGGAGGGCAATGAGCAGTTCTTC.

J is TRBJ1-1 and V is TRBV27, with D uncertain. The CDR3 has 14 amino acids. CDR1 is MNHEY, CDR2 SMNVEV, per germline (reference sequence). Between the trimmed V and J ends, which lost 7 bases and 0 bases, there was a span of 12 bases. The CDR3 loop reads CASKVTDLNTEAFF. CDR3 DNA sequence: TGTGCCAGCAAGGTCACAGACCTGAACACTGAAGCTTTCTTT.

This chain uses TRBV30 with TRBJ1-1; possibly TRBD1 for D (6 bases). This CDR3 is 15 amino acids long. Between the trimmed V and J ends, which lost 0 bases and 2 bases, there was a span of 13 bases. Germline V gene data show CDR1 as GTSNPN and CDR2 as SVGIG (reference sequence). The DNA of the CDR3 is TGTGCCTGGAGTGTTCAGGGGTTGGGCAACACTGAAGCTTTCTTT. It specifies CAWSVQGLGNTEAFF.

The chain recombines TRBV14 with TRBJ1-2; 7 bases match TRBD1. V shed 4 bases and J 3 bases; nucleotides not matched to a gene: 5. The CDR3 consists of 14 residues. Looked up from germline, CDR1 is SGHDN and CDR2 is FVKESK. CDR3 coding DNA: TGTGCCAGCAGCCCTACGACAGGGTACTATGGCTACACCTTC. Its translation: CASSPTTGYYGYTF.